This T cell receptor (beta chain) emerged from a study of control samples from healthy donors and cancer patients. The CDR3 is 16 amino acids. Germline-derived CDR1 and CDR2 are MNHEY and SMNVEV (reference sequence). V shed 4 bases and J shed 2 bases, with 17 bases lying between them. Data came from immunoSEQ multiplex PCR; TCRdb stores just in-frame clones and leaves some out. Seen here are 260,000 or so clones, more than 65% observed once, and the top ten hold 13%. The genes are TRBV27 and TRBJ2-5; D not resolved. Sequenced sample: PBMCs. This sequence was found in a woman in her sixties or seventies with lung cancer. The CDR3 bases are TGTGCCAGCAGTTCCGCGTTCTTAGTGGGGCAAGAGACCCAGTACTTC. Its protein is CASSSAFLVGQETQYF.